The entry that follows covers one T cell receptor beta chain sequence. What it binds is unknown. The identical CDR3 is also encoded by other nucleotide sequences in the sample. This sample was taken from a study of lymphopenia after photon versus proton radiotherapy. Sequencing was performed with immunoSEQ multiplex PCR; in TCRdb, only in-frame clones are kept and a portion is missing. Among tens of thousands of clones listed, around 82% were seen once. Study findings and constraints: Post-nadir TCR diversity decline inversely tracked overall survival among those who died. Proton therapy kept repertoires fairly stable, unlike photons, which gained effector/memory cells.

Germline CDR1 and CDR2: SEHNR and FQNEAQ (reference sequence). Trimming cost V 5 bases and J 2 bases, with 10 bases left between them. This CDR3 contains 13 residues. This chain connects TRBV7-9 to TRBJ2-7; D not resolved. The starting material was peripheral blood, obtained from a patient treated with proton-based radiotherapy. The source is a man aged 55 to 69 with pancreatic cancer. The CDR3 DNA follows: TGTGCCAGCAGCCCCAGAGGCCCCTACGAGCAGTACTTC. Its protein is CASSPRGPYEQYF.